Sequencing of this T cell receptor beta chain was carried out in a study of blood T cell repertoires in COVID-19. Per the original methods: Amplification with reference gene primers provided the estimates of nucleated cell counts. Libraries were prepared by immunoSEQ multiplex PCR; TCRdb keeps only in-frame clonotypes and omits some of them. That table furnishes V, J and clone size, whereas the DNA furnished D and trimming. The table shows approximately 150,000 clones, with around 89% occurring only once. Germline CDR1 LNHDA, CDR2 SQIVND (reference sequence). This CDR3 comprises 14 residues. With 3 bases removed from V and 3 bases from J, the gap between germline ends came to 12 bases. Seattle's enrolled individuals joined amid active infection and were then monitored longitudinally.

The specimen sequenced was peripheral blood. The chain joins TRBV19 to TRBJ2-7, with a tentative D call TRBD1 (6 bases). The TCR sequence derives from a human donor with COVID-19, enrolled during active disease. The donor label of this sample is uncertain. The CDR3 sequence: CASSIRTALYEQYF. The CDR3 DNA reads as TGTGCCAGTAGTATCCGGACAGCCCTCTACGAGCAGTACTTC.